The 13 T cell receptor beta chains presented below share a single source sample, sequenced in a study of cytomegalovirus exposure and HLA in healthy donors. PCR used 60 Vbeta primers and 13 Jbeta primers. Clones were read by immunoSEQ multiplex PCR, and TCRdb kept only the in-frame ones, dropping some. This repertoire shows 40,000 to 45,000 clones, roughly 77% found once; its top ten account for roughly 1.5%. The sequenced sample was PBMCs. The source of these receptors is a man aged 25-45 years in good health and CMV-seronegative.

This sequence joins TRBV27 and TRBJ2-7; 10 bases agree with TRBD1. Germline values: CDR1 MNHEY, CDR2 SMNVEV (reference sequence). V shed 9 bases and J 0 bases; nucleotides not matched to a gene: 11. CDR3 length: 16 amino acids. CDR3 amino acids: CASRSSGTGVSYEQYF. The DNA for the CDR3 is TGTGCCAGTAGAAGTAGCGGGACAGGGGTCTCCTACGAGCAGTACTTC.

This clone was picked up one time. This chain connects TRBV11-2 to TRBJ1-5; 10 bases are a match to TRBD1. The germline CDR1 and CDR2 sequences are SGHAT and FQNNGV. V lost 5 bases to trimming and J lost 0 bases; unmatched junction nucleotides: 7. The CDR3 extends over 17 amino acids. CDR3 DNA sequence: TGTGCCAGCAGCGTGACAGGGGGCCCTTATAGCAATCAGCCCCAGCATTTT. Protein: CASSVTGGPYSNQPQHF.

This rearrangement joins TRBV27 to TRBJ2-7; 8 nucleotides align to TRBD2. Germline V CDR1 and CDR2: MNHEY, SMNVEV (reference sequence). The CDR3 has 14 amino acids. V was clipped by 4 bases and J by 0 bases; unmatched bases: 2. The CDR3 DNA sequence: TGTGCCAGCAGTTGGGCGGGAGGCTCCTACGAGCAGTACTTC. This translates into CASSWAGGSYEQYF.

The genes are TRBV6-4 and TRBJ2-1, with 7 bases identical to TRBD2. CDR1 and CDR2 (germline): MRHNA, SNTAGT. V was pared by 6 bases and J by 0 bases, with 11 bases of the junction left unmatched. The CDR3 runs to 17 residues. The CDR3 DNA reads as TGTGCCAGCAGAGCCTTCGCTGGCGGGAGCTCCTACAATGAGCAGTTCTTC. Amino acid sequence: CASRAFAGGSSYNEQFF.

This sequence joins TRBV7-6 and TRBJ2-7; 7 bases agree with TRBD1. This CDR3 is 16 amino acids long. Germline CDR1 and CDR2: SGHVS and FNYEAQ. V was clipped by 5 bases and J by 4 bases; unmatched bases: 14. CDR3 DNA: TGTGCCAGCAGCCCCTTTGAAGGGGGCTGGTTATACGAGCAGTACTTC. Residues: CASSPFEGGWLYEQYF.

The chain links TRBV7-2 to TRBJ2-7, with 9 bases lining up with TRBD2. The CDR3 has 14 residues. Trimming cost V 1 base and J 6 bases; bases outside gene matches: 4. Germline V CDR1 and CDR2: SGHTA, FQGNSA. The CDR3, as DNA: TGTGCCAGCAGCTTAGGAGCGGGAGGTCTCGAGCAGTACTTC. This codes for CASSLGAGGLEQYF.

This clone has only one observation. V gene TRBV7-9 combines with J gene TRBJ2-1; TRBD2 aligns across 11 bases. The CDR3 runs 16 residues. V trimming: 2 bases; J trimming: 9 bases; junction bases outside the gene matches: 9. Looked up from germline, CDR1 is SEHNR and CDR2 is FQNEAQ (reference sequence). CDR3 region: CASSLLAGGSSVEQFF. CDR3 nucleotides: TGTGCCAGCAGCTTATTAGCGGGAGGGTCTTCGGTTGAGCAGTTCTTC.

This clone has only a few counts. The rearrangement links TRBV28 to TRBJ2-7, with TRBD1 matching over 8 bases. This CDR3 is built from 13 residues. Trimming removed 7 bases from V and 5 bases from J; junction bases left unmatched: 7. The germline gives CDR1 MDHEN, CDR2 SYDVKM. CDR3 DNA: TGTGCCAGCATCAAGGACAGGGTGCACGAGCAGTACTTC. The encoded protein is CASIKDRVHEQYF.

The J gene is TRBJ1-5, the V gene TRBV4-3; D gene ambiguous. Germline values: CDR1 LGHNA, CDR2 YSLEER. This CDR3 is 13 amino acids long. V lost 0 bases to trimming and J lost 7 bases, with 7 bases between them. The CDR3 coding sequence is TGCGCCAGCAGCCAAGAGAGGGTCCAGCCCCAGCATTTT. Translating gives CASSQERVQPQHF.

This chain connects TRBV5-5 to TRBJ2-1; 7 bases line up with TRBD2. J lost 2 bases, V lost 0 bases, and 2 bases had no gene match. CDR3 length: 15 residues. CDR1 is SGHKS and CDR2 is YYEKEE in the germline V gene (reference sequence). The CDR3 spells CASSLVGGTYNEQFF. CDR3 sequence (DNA): TGTGCCAGCAGCTTGGTGGGGGGGACCTACAATGAGCAGTTCTTC. Looking up the rest from reference TRBV5-5 and TRBJ2-1 gives the full variable domain: DAGVTQSPTHLIKTRGQQVTLRCSPISGHKSVSWYQQVLGQGPQFIFQYYEKEERGRGNFPDRFSARQFPNYSSELNVNALLLGDSALYLCASSLVGGTYNEQFFGPGTRLTVL.

The chain has TRBV4-1 and TRBJ2-7; 14 bases map to TRBD2. Germline V gives CDR1 MGHRA, CDR2 YSYEKL. The CDR3 contains 15 residues. Unmatched junction bases numbered 2, after V lost 4 bases and J lost 3 bases. CDR3 nucleotide sequence: TGCGCCAGCAGCCGAGGGACTAGCGGGAGCTACGAGCAGTACTTC. Its protein product is CASSRGTSGSYEQYF.

V gene TRBV7-2 combines with J gene TRBJ1-1, with 11 bases aligning to TRBD1. The J segment lost 5 bases and the V segment lost 5 bases, leaving 19 bases of the junction unmatched. This CDR3 has 19 amino acids. In germline, CDR1 is SGHTA, CDR2 FQGNSA. The CDR3 DNA is TGTGCCAGCAGCAGGTGGGACAGGGGGACAAATAGGAGAGGTACTGAAGCTTTCTTT. It encodes CASSRWDRGTNRRGTEAFF.

The chain combines TRBV7-2 with TRBJ2-1; tentative D call: TRBD2 (5 bases). Germline CDR1 SGHTA, CDR2 FQGNSA. CDR3 length: 14 residues. Trimming shortened V by 2 bases and J by 8 bases, and 13 bases separated the two germline ends. CDR3: CASSLRVPRDEQFF. In DNA, the CDR3 is TGTGCCAGCAGCTTACGAGTCCCGCGGGATGAGCAGTTCTTC.